This T cell receptor (beta chain) came from a study of technical replicates of blood from a handful of donors. CDR1 is SGHTS and CDR2 is YDEGEE in the germline V gene. This CDR3 region has 17 residues. V was cut by 0 bases and J by 0 bases, with 15 bases left in between. Method: immunoSEQ multiplex PCR; TCRdb's copy keeps in-frame clones and lacks some. This table has tens of thousands of clones, 88% appearing once. The specimen sequenced was PBMCs. This TCR was sampled from a human donor in good health. Some clones in this sample may be carry-over from other donors' samples. The V and J genes are TRBV5-8 and TRBJ1-1, with D perhaps matching TRBD1 (5 bases). Here the CDR3 reads CASSLGVAGGMNTEAFF. The CDR3 coding sequence is TGTGCCAGCAGCTTGGGGGTTGCGGGGGGGATGAACACTGAAGCTTTCTTT.